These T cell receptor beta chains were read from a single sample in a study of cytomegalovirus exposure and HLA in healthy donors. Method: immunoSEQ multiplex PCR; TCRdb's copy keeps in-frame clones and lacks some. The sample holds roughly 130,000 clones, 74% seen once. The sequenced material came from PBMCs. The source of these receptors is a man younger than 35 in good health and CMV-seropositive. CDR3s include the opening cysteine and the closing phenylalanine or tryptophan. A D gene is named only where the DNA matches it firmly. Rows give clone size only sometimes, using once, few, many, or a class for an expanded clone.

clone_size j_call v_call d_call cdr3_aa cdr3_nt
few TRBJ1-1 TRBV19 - CASSTTVGGAEAFF TGTGCCAGTAGTACCACAGTCGGGGGAGCTGAAGCTTTCTTT
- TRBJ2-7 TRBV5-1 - CASSLEWTATEQYF TGCGCCAGCAGCTTAGAGTGGACAGCTACGGAGCAGTACTTC
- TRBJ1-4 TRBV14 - CASSQIAGSNEKLFF TGTGCCAGCAGCCAGATAGCGGGATCTAATGAAAAACTGTTTTTT
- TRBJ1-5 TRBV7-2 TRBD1 CASSGTGDQPQHF TGTGCCAGCAGCGGGACAGGAGATCAGCCCCAGCATTTT
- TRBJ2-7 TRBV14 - CASSHWGASFRLITYEQYF TGTGCCAGCAGCCATTGGGGAGCTTCCTTTCGGTTGATTACCTACGAGCAGTACTTC
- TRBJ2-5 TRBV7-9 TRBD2 CASTSPAGLQETQYF TGTGCCAGCACCTCCCCAGCGGGGCTCCAAGAGACCCAGTACTTC
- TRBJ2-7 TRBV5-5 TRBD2 CASSRLAGVYEQYF TGTGCCAGCAGCCGACTAGCGGGAGTCTACGAGCAGTACTTC
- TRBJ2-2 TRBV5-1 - CASSLVGGATGELFF TGCGCCAGCAGCTTGGTCGGCGGGGCCACCGGGGAGCTGTTTTTT
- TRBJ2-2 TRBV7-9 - CASSPTRGELFF TGTGCCAGCAGCCCAACCCGGGGGGAGCTGTTTTTT
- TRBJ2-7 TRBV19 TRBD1 CASSPGTGGQGRTYEQYF TGTGCCAGTAGTCCAGGAACCGGGGGACAGGGTAGAACGTACGAGCAGTACTTC
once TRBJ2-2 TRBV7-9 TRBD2 CASSLEGTSGELFF TGTGCCAGCAGCTTAGAGGGGACTAGCGGGGAGCTGTTTTTT
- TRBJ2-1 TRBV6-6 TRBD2 CASTVSGGPGNEQFF TGTGCCAGCACCGTCAGCGGGGGGCCTGGGAATGAGCAGTTCTTC
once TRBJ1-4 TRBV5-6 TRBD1 CASSPDRVNEKLFF TGTGCCAGCAGCCCAGACAGGGTTAATGAAAAACTGTTTTTT
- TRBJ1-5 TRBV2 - CASSARVPNQPQHF TGTGCCAGCAGCGCCAGGGTACCCAATCAGCCCCAGCATTTT
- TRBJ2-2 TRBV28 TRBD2 CISGADTGELFF TGCATTAGCGGGGCCGACACCGGGGAGCTGTTTTTT
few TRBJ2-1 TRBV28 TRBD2 CASSWLAGGPVFF TGTGCCAGCAGTTGGCTAGCGGGGGGGCCCGTTTTCTTC
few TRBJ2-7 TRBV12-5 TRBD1 CASGLMGQGRYEQYF TGTGCTAGTGGTTTGATGGGACAGGGGCGGTACGAGCAGTACTTC